The present TCR beta chain was sequenced within a study of tumor-infiltrating lymphocytes in primary liver carcinoma. Study overall: The patient population consisted of men and women between 30 and 69 years of age. Tumors were stage T1-T3 N0M0, about 4.2 to 11 cm across.

About this clonotype itself: The antigen is not known.

Study findings and constraints: The study found only about 8-24% of top clones in all five tumor regions. The study found a significantly higher top-250-clone fraction in tumors than in blood (p = 0.039).

Making TCR beta cDNA involved approximately 510 ng total RNA and a constant-region primer. Three nested multiplex PCR rounds of slightly modified ARM-PCR generated TCR beta libraries. Use of TRBV1-TRBV30 forward primers with a C-beta reverse primer characterized the first two PCR rounds, which lasted around 9 cycles each. TCRdb redid the calling of the multiplex PCR reads with MiXCR, one entry per CDR3 protein. The data show about 120,000 distinct CDR3 sequences, around two thirds seen once. Starting material for RNA and DNA co-extraction consisted of about 17-32 mg of unsorted bulk tissue. This CDR3 has 14 residues. Trimming stripped 4 bases from V and 5 bases from J, with 14 bases between. The germline gives CDR1 SGHAT, CDR2 FQNNGV.

The sample was liver tumor tissue from sampling region 1. Subset described: tumor region T1, superior pole. J is TRBJ2-5 and V is TRBV11-2; perhaps TRBD2 as D (5 bases). This clonotype originated in a woman aged 55-70 years with primary liver carcinoma and hepatitis B virus infection. CDR3: CASSSRAVGETQYF. CDR3 bases: TGTGCCAGCAGCTCACGAGCGGTAGGGGAGACCCAGTACTTC.